The 3 T cell receptor beta chains presented below share a single source sample, sequenced in a study of response to subunit inactivated influenza vaccine. Via MiXCR, TCRdb re-called the RT-PCR reads, giving one row per CDR3 protein. The sample records 710,000 or so distinct CDR3 sequences, approximately 14% being singletons. Sequenced here: PBMCs from blood, sampled less than 13 days after vaccination. The origin of the receptors is a man aged 45-60 years who received an inactivated influenza vaccine.

This clonotype was counted between two and nine times. The chain has TRBV5-1 and TRBJ2-2; D not resolved. Germline assignment: CDR1 SGHRS and CDR2 YFSETQ. V was pared by 5 bases and J by 1 base, with 9 bases between. The CDR3 covers 14 residues. The CDR3 region is CASRPGRNTGELFF. For the CDR3, the DNA is TGCGCCAGCAGACCCGGACGGAACACCGGGGAGCTGTTTTTT. The variable domain in full, completed from reference TRBV5-1 and TRBJ2-2, reads KAGVTQTPRYLIKTRGQQVTLSCSPISGHRSVSWYQQTPGQGLQFLFEYFSETQRNKGNFPGRFSGRQFSNSRSEMNVSTLELGDSALYLCASRPGRNTGELFFGEGSRLTVL.

The V and J genes are TRBV20-1 and TRBJ2-2, with 9 bases that match TRBD1. Germline CDR1 DFQATT, CDR2 SNEGSKA (reference sequence). This CDR3 region has 15 residues. Trimming removed 2 bases from V and 7 bases from J; junction bases left unmatched: 8. The DNA for the CDR3 is TGCAGTGCTAGAACAGGGGGCGAGTTATTCGGGGAGCTGTTTTTT. Translation gives CSARTGGELFGELFF.

To note about this clonotype: The final CDR3 position lacks the conserved phenylalanine or tryptophan, pointing to a likely read error. It is unclear where the CDR3 begins or ends on the DNA, so no DNA is shown, and the CDR3 is as TCRdb lists it. J is TRBJ1-2 and V is TRBV19. Germline-derived CDR1 and CDR2 are LNHDA and SQIVND (reference sequence). The CDR3 sequence runs 13 residues, both termini included. CDR3 sequence: CASSTYSGDLQRT.